The 17 T cell receptor beta chains in this list originate from one sample, sequenced in a study of T cell responses to AZD1222 COVID-19 vaccine. The table came from immunoSEQ multiplex PCR; TCRdb's copy has only in-frame clones and leaves some out. The data show 50,000 to 65,000 clones, around 89% seen once. The sequencing used peripheral blood, collected 28 days after the second AZD1222 dose. The receptors were gathered from an adult who received the AZD1222 COVID-19 vaccine.

In regard to this clone: The junction does not match germline at one end; this may be a read error. Within the sample, other DNA sequences also encode this same CDR3. This chain connects TRBV27 to TRBJ2-1; no clear D gene. There are 14 residues in the CDR3. Germline V lookup: CDR1 MNHEY, CDR2 SMNVEV (reference sequence). CDR3 bases: TGTGCCAGCAGTCCCGGTGGGTCCTACAATGAACAGTTCTTC. Translating it yields CASSPGGSYNEQFF.

This chain uses TRBV5-1 with TRBJ2-5; D is perhaps TRBD2 (6 bases). Germline CDR1 SGHRS, CDR2 YFSETQ. The CDR3 totals 15 residues. V was trimmed by 3 bases and J by 5 bases, leaving 17 bases between them. The CDR3: CASSSNVGGEETQYF. The CDR3 DNA reads TGCGCCAGCAGCTCTAACGTCGGGGGAGAGGAGACCCAGTACTTC.

J is TRBJ2-5 and V is TRBV27, with a weak D call TRBD2 (7 bases). V lost 6 bases, J lost 5 bases, and 19 bases lay in between. This CDR3 contains 15 residues. The germline V gene encodes CDR1 MNHEY and CDR2 SMNVEV (reference sequence). CDR3 bases: TGTGCCAGCAGCCCCCGGGGCAGGGGAGGGGAGACCCAGTACTTC. This encodes CASSPRGRGGETQYF.

This chain links TRBV4-3 with TRBJ1-2; tentatively, D is TRBD1 (5 bases). This CDR3 has 14 amino acids. The V end lost 4 bases, the J end lost 4 bases, and 13 bases lay between the germline ends. Per germline, CDR1 LGHNA and CDR2 YSLEER. CDR3 nucleotides: TGCGCCAGCAGCCGGGACGGAGGATCCTATGGCTACACCTTC. It translates to CASSRDGGSYGYTF.

The gene calls are TRBV6-5 and TRBJ1-3; D is uncertain. Per germline, CDR1 MNHEY and CDR2 SVGAGI. V dropped 3 bases and J dropped 3 bases, with 12 bases sitting between them. The CDR3 sequence is 15 residues long. CDR3: CASSYMLGSGNTIYF. The CDR3 DNA is TGTGCCAGCAGTTATATGTTAGGGAGTGGAAACACCATATATTTT.

The CDR3 loop reads CASSLAGRPQHF. CDR3 nucleotide sequence: TGTGCCAGCAGCTTAGCGGGTCGGCCCCAGCATTTT. The chain has TRBV7-8 and TRBJ1-5; D ambiguous. The CDR3 contains 12 residues. The germline CDR1 and CDR2 sequences are SGHVS and FQNEAQ. V gave up 0 bases and J gave up 9 bases, with 6 bases separating them.

This clone has a handful of counts. V is TRBV11-1 and J is TRBJ2-7, with D tentatively TRBD1 (6 bases). Germline-derived CDR1 and CDR2 are SGHAT and FQDESV (reference sequence). This CDR3 has 16 amino acids. V dropped 5 bases and J dropped 4 bases, with 21 bases sitting between them. The CDR3, as DNA: TGTGCCAGCAGCGATCCTGGACAGCCGACCGGTTACGAGCAGTACTTC. This sequence encodes CASSDPGQPTGYEQYF.

This clone is a singleton in its sample. The chain has TRBV7-9 and TRBJ1-4, with 9 bases matching TRBD1. Germline CDR1 SEHNR, CDR2 FQNEAQ (reference sequence). The CDR3 is made up of 13 amino acids. Losses at the gene ends were 3 bases for V and 12 bases for J; bases not matched to a gene: 5. CDR3 nucleotides: TGTGCCAGCAGCTTGAACCGGGACAGGGAACTGTTTTTT. Amino acids: CASSLNRDRELFF.

The chain is built from TRBV30 and TRBJ2-1; D possibly corresponds to TRBD1 (6 bases). The CDR3 runs 13 residues. Germline CDR1 GTSNPN, CDR2 SVGIG (reference sequence). The V end lost 0 bases, the J end lost 7 bases, and 10 bases lay between the germline ends. CDR3 sequence: CAWSVMGANEQFF. CDR3 nucleotides: TGTGCCTGGAGTGTAATGGGGGCAAATGAGCAGTTCTTC. The full variable domain, its missing parts supplied by reference TRBV30 and TRBJ2-1, is SQTIHQWPATLVQPVGSPLSLECTVEGTSNPNLYWYRQAAGRGLQLLFYSVGIGQISSEVPQNLSASRPQDRQFILSSKKLLLSDSGFYLCAWSVMGANEQFFGPGTRLTVL.

This chain links TRBV7-2 with TRBJ1-6; possible D gene TRBD1, 6 bases. The germline gives CDR1 SGHTA, CDR2 FQGNSA. V was clipped by 7 bases and J by 7 bases, with 17 bases between them. The CDR3 runs 15 residues. In nucleotides, the CDR3 is TGTGCCAGCACAGCAACAGGGCGCAGCAATTCACCCCTCCACTTT. It codes for CASTATGRSNSPLHF.

A single count supports this clone. The V call is TRBV6-5, the J call TRBJ2-4, with D perhaps matching TRBD2 (6 bases). Germline values: CDR1 MNHEY, CDR2 SVGAGI. This CDR3 is 15 amino acids long. Trimming left V 6 bases short and J 3 bases short, with 15 bases between. The CDR3 sequence: CASSLGRIGKNIQYF. The CDR3 region has the DNA TGTGCCAGCAGCCTAGGGAGGATAGGCAAAAACATTCAGTACTTC.

The rearrangement links TRBV16 to TRBJ2-7; D may be TRBD1 (5 bases). The ends were cut back, 1 base at V and 5 bases at J, with 15 bases in the middle. This CDR3 comprises 15 residues. In germline, CDR1 is KGHSY, CDR2 FQNENV. As DNA, the CDR3 is TGTGCCAGCAGCCAATTAGGGCAGGGTAAGCACGAGCAGTACTTC. Protein sequence: CASSQLGQGKHEQYF. Drawing the rest from reference TRBV16 and TRBJ2-7, the complete variable domain is GEEVAQTPKHLVRGEGQKAKLYCAPIKGHSYVFWYQQVLKNEFKFLISFQNENVFDETGMPKERFSAKCLPNSPCSLEIQATKLEDSAVYFCASSQLGQGKHEQYFGPGTRLTVT.

The rearrangement uses TRBV30 and TRBJ2-1; 8 bases map to TRBD1. Looked up from germline, CDR1 is GTSNPN and CDR2 is SVGIG (reference sequence). The ends lost 2 bases at V and 2 bases at J; junction bases unmatched: 5. The CDR3 contains 15 residues. The CDR3 DNA reads TGTGCCTGGAGTCCTGGACAGGGAACCTACAATGAGCAGTTCTTC. This translates into CAWSPGQGTYNEQFF.

This rearrangement joins TRBV15 to TRBJ1-2; the D is unclear. The V gene lost 1 base and the J gene lost 4 bases, with 10 bases spanning the gap. This CDR3 spans 14 amino acids. The V gene's germline CDR1 is LNHNV and CDR2 YYDKDF (reference sequence). CDR3 DNA: TGTGCCACCAGCAGAGGAGAGGGAAGCTATGGCTACACCTTC. It encodes CATSRGEGSYGYTF.

This rearrangement joins TRBV28 to TRBJ1-3, with TRBD1 identical over 8 bases. CDR1 is MDHEN and CDR2 is SYDVKM in the germline V gene. The CDR3 contains 16 residues. J lost 0 bases, V lost 5 bases, and 6 bases had no gene match. Written as DNA, the CDR3 is TGTGCCAGCAGTAGGGACAGGCAATACTCTGGAAACACCATATATTTT. Amino acid sequence: CASSRDRQYSGNTIYF.

The J gene is TRBJ2-7, the V gene TRBV5-6, with 9 bases fitting TRBD1. Trimming took 4 bases from V and 9 from J; bases not matched to a gene: 14. This CDR3 is 15 amino acids long. Looked up from germline, CDR1 is SGHDT and CDR2 is YYEEEE. The chain's CDR3 is CASSESGTGRFGQYF. The CDR3 nucleotides are TGTGCCAGCAGCGAATCCGGGACAGGGAGGTTTGGGCAGTACTTC.

V is TRBV19 and J is TRBJ1-2, with D possibly TRBD1 on 5 matching bases. V was cut by 5 bases and J by 0 bases, with 13 bases left in between. The V gene's germline CDR1 is LNHDA and CDR2 SQIVND (reference sequence). The CDR3 totals 15 residues. CDR3 nucleotides: TGTGCCAGTAGTCTGGGGCCCATAGCTAACTATGGCTACACCTTC. Protein sequence: CASSLGPIANYGYTF.